Included here is one TCR beta chain sequence, with context. This entry is derived from a study of blood T cell repertoires in COVID-19. Turning to the study itself: T cells, B-cell-depleted T cells, or PBMCs supplied cDNA or gDNA.

Libraries were prepared by immunoSEQ multiplex PCR; TCRdb keeps only in-frame clonotypes and omits some of them. Among 60,000 to 70,000 clones listed, around 93% were seen once. Per germline, CDR1 SNHLY and CDR2 FYNNEI. The CDR3 runs 13 residues. Trimming removed 3 bases from V and 8 bases from J, with 10 bases in between. Material: peripheral blood. The receptor's source is a human donor in a cohort sampled during active COVID-19. The chain couples TRBV2 to TRBJ1-4; D gene unclear. CDR3 loop: CASSDTLEEKLFF. The CDR3 DNA follows: TGTGCCAGCAGTGACACCCTTGAGGAAAAACTGTTTTTT. Using reference TRBV2 and TRBJ1-4 for the parts outside the CDR3, the full variable domain is EPEVTQTPSHQVTQMGQEVILRCVPISNHLYFYWYRQILGQKVEFLVSFYNNEISEKSEIFDDQFSVERPDGSNFTLKIRSTKLEDSAMYFCASSDTLEEKLFFGSGTQLSVL.